A single sample gave rise to the 2 T cell receptor beta chains below, sequenced in a study of T cells in Graves' hyperthyroidism and ophthalmopathy. TCR beta CDR3 region amplification was performed from RNA transcripts. Carried out on the TCR CDR3, a first-round RT-PCR used the HTBI primer set. TCRdb reprocessed the multiplex PCR reads via MiXCR and lists one record per CDR3 protein. The sample has approximately 620,000 distinct CDR3 sequences, approximately 13% seen once. Source material: blood. The receptors come from a young woman with Graves' hyperthyroidism that later progressed to Graves' ophthalmopathy.

Regarding this clonotype: A read error may explain this, as a much larger clone is one base away. The chain has TRBV30 and TRBJ2-1; D is ambiguous. This CDR3 region has 12 residues. CDR1 and CDR2 (germline): GTSNPN, SVGIG (reference sequence). DNA for the CDR3: TGTGCCTGTGGAGCACCGCCGGGTGAGCAGTGCTTC. Residues: CACGAPPGEQCF. Filled out from reference TRBV30 and TRBJ2-1, the complete variable domain reads SQTIHQWPATLVQPVGSPLSLECTVEGTSNPNLYWYRQAAGRGLQLLFYSVGIGQISSEVPQNLSASRPQDRQFILSSKKLLLSDSGFYLCACGAPPGEQCFGPGTRLTVL.

This clonotype was seen only a few times. This chain links TRBV5-1 with TRBJ1-1; 8 bases are a match to TRBD1. V lost 4 bases and J lost 7; bases outside the gene matches: 6. Per the germline V gene, CDR1 is SGHRS and CDR2 is YFSETQ. The CDR3 is 13 residues long. CDR3 nucleotide sequence: TGCGCCAGCAGCACTACAGGGGGGGATGAAGCTTTCTTT. Its translation is CASSTTGGDEAFF.